Shown below are 25 T cell receptor beta chains from a single sample sequenced in a study of beta chain features in type 1 diabetes. Since all of the isolated RNA was reverse transcribed, expressed TCRB transcripts were what got sequenced. Profiled with immunoSEQ multiplex PCR; TCRdb holds only in-frame clones, not every one. Of 350,000 or so clones in the sample, around 19% were seen once. The sequenced material came from naive CD4+ T cells from blood. Receptor source: a woman in her late teens or twenties in good health.

This clone was observed a handful of times. J is TRBJ2-3 and V is TRBV18; D not certain. Germline CDR1 KGHSH, CDR2 LQKENI. The CDR3 extends over 17 amino acids. Trimming took off 0 bases at V and 2 bases at J, with 15 bases between the two ends. This CDR3 reads CASSPPASRLFTDTQYF. As DNA, the CDR3 is TGTGCCAGCTCACCACCGGCTAGTCGGTTGTTCACAGATACGCAGTATTTT.

The table lists this clone with a few counts. This chain uses TRBV18 with TRBJ2-3; D is unclear. Germline CDR1 is KGHSH and CDR2 is LQKENI. This CDR3 is built from 17 residues. Trimming took 1 base from V and 3 from J, leaving 17 bases between them. CDR3 nucleotide sequence: TGTGCCAGCTCACCACTCTACGGAAACCTAGATACAGATACGCAGTATTTT. This sequence encodes CASSPLYGNLDTDTQYF.

This chain joins TRBV7-2 and TRBJ2-1; a weak D match, TRBD2 (6 bases). CDR3 size: 15 residues. Trimming removed 6 bases at V and 0 bases at J, with 12 bases between. Germline V gene sequence: CDR1 SGHTA, CDR2 FQGNSA. CDR3 DNA: TGTGCCAGCAGGCAGGGACTGAGCTCCTACAATGAGCAGTTCTTC. As protein: CASRQGLSSYNEQFF.

The chain couples TRBV4-2 to TRBJ2-5; 9 bases line up with TRBD2. V lost 1 base to trimming and J lost 5 bases; unmatched junction nucleotides: 8. The germline V gene has CDR1 LGHNA and CDR2 YNFKEQ. The CDR3 runs 16 residues. The CDR3 here is CASSQGLAGATETQYF. The CDR3 DNA reads as TGTGCCAGCAGCCAAGGTTTAGCGGGGGCGACGGAGACCCAGTACTTC.

This clone was found a few times. The chain uses TRBV7-3 and TRBJ2-7, with TRBD1 matching 7 bases. V was pared by 5 bases and J by 2 bases, with 9 bases of the junction left unmatched. CDR1 and CDR2 (germline): SGHTA, FQGTGA. The CDR3 has 15 residues. The CDR3 is CASSQLLTGTYEQYF. CDR3 in DNA: TGTGCCAGCAGCCAATTATTGACAGGGACCTACGAGCAGTACTTC.

The gene calls are TRBV10-3 and TRBJ2-1; TRBD2 aligns across 10 bases. The CDR3 contains 14 residues. Germline CDR1 reads ENHRY; CDR2 reads SYGVKD. J gave up 7 bases and V 11 bases, and 11 bases lay outside the gene matches. CDR3 nucleotides: TGTGCCGCCGGCCCTAGCGGGAGAGTTAATGAGCAGTTCTTC. This translates into CAAGPSGRVNEQFF.

This clone turned up a few times. This rearrangement joins TRBV5-1 to TRBJ1-1; D not resolved. The germline V gene encodes CDR1 SGHRS and CDR2 YFSETQ. V was cut by 7 bases and J by 4 bases, with 11 bases left in between. The CDR3 loop spans 12 amino acids. The chain's CDR3 is CASRAAGTEAFF. The CDR3 DNA sequence: TGCGCCAGCCGTGCAGCGGGCACTGAAGCTTTCTTT.

This clone has just a few counts. The chain is built from TRBV2 and TRBJ2-7, with 7 bases identical to TRBD2. V trimming: 5 bases; J trimming: 1 base; junction bases outside the gene matches: 8. The CDR3 totals 15 residues. CDR1 and CDR2 (germline): SNHLY, FYNNEI. This CDR3 reads CASSPQGGGSYEQYF. CDR3 DNA sequence: TGTGCCAGCAGTCCCCAGGGCGGGGGATCCTACGAGCAGTACTTC.

CDR3 residues: CASSQVASGSYNEQFF. In DNA, the CDR3 is TGCGCCAGCAGCCAAGTGGCTAGCGGGAGTTATAATGAGCAGTTCTTC. The chain employs TRBV4-1 and TRBJ2-1, with 10 bases fitting TRBD2. V dropped 1 base and J dropped 7; count of bases not matched to a gene: 7. The CDR3 sequence is 16 residues long. In germline, CDR1 is MGHRA, CDR2 YSYEKL.

This chain joins TRBV30 and TRBJ1-2; no reliable D call. Germline CDR1 GTSNPN, CDR2 SVGIG (reference sequence). The CDR3 loop spans 14 amino acids. V lost 8 bases to trimming and J lost 2 bases, with 18 bases between them. This CDR3 reads CATRLGQLNYGYTF. In DNA form, the CDR3 reads TGTGCCACACGCTTGGGCCAGCTAAACTATGGCTACACCTTC.

This clone has a handful of counts. CDR3 nucleotide sequence: TGTGCCAGCGCACTTCCCGGGACAGATTTCTATGGCTACACCTTC. Protein sequence: CASALPGTDFYGYTF. The genes are TRBV19 and TRBJ1-2; 7 nucleotides agree with TRBD1. Per germline, CDR1 LNHDA and CDR2 SQIVND (reference sequence). The CDR3 has 15 amino acids. With 9 bases clipped from V and 4 bases from J, the junction kept 14 bases outside the gene matches.

The rearrangement links TRBV18 to TRBJ1-1; D is unresolved. This CDR3 contains 15 residues. The V and J ends lost 0 bases and 3 bases respectively, with 11 bases between them. Germline CDR1 and CDR2: KGHSH and LQKENI. CDR3 loop: CASSPPSVAHTEAFF. For the CDR3, the DNA is TGTGCCAGCTCACCACCCTCGGTCGCTCACACTGAAGCTTTCTTT.

J is TRBJ2-7 and V is TRBV6-1; 8 bases are shared with TRBD1. V was clipped by 2 bases and J by 4 bases; unmatched bases: 4. The CDR3 runs to 14 residues. Germline values: CDR1 MNHNS, CDR2 SASEGT. The CDR3 sequence: CASSENRGVYEQYF. The CDR3 nucleotides are TGTGCCAGCAGTGAAAACAGGGGGGTATACGAGCAGTACTTC.

Comment on this clone: Other DNA sequences within the sample encode an identical CDR3. The chain joins TRBV7-3 to TRBJ2-3; 7 bases agree with TRBD1. This CDR3 is 15 amino acids long. From germline, CDR1 is SGHTA and CDR2 FQGTGA. With V trimmed by 2 bases and J by 1 base, 3 bases remained unmatched. CDR3 sequence: CASSLSGQGTDTQYF. In nucleotides, the CDR3 is TGTGCCAGCAGCTTATCCGGACAGGGCACAGATACGCAGTATTTT.

Here the CDR3 DNA reads TGCGCCAGCAGCCAGACAGGGGGCGGCACTGAAGCTTTCTTT. The encoded protein is CASSQTGGGTEAFF. J is TRBJ1-1 and V is TRBV4-1; 10 bases match TRBD1. The J segment lost 4 bases and the V segment lost 3 bases, leaving 2 bases of the junction unmatched. In germline, CDR1 is MGHRA, CDR2 YSYEKL. This CDR3 spans 14 amino acids.

This chain uses TRBV5-6 with TRBJ2-7; D is undetermined. The germline V and J ends were trimmed by 0 bases and 3 bases, with 10 bases remaining between them. Germline lookup yields CDR1 SGHDT and CDR2 YYEEEE. There are 14 residues in the CDR3. Written as DNA, the CDR3 is TGTGCCAGCAGCTTGGGACATCCCTTCTACGAGCAGTACTTC. Its protein is CASSLGHPFYEQYF.

This chain links TRBV9 with TRBJ2-3; maybe TRBD2 (6 bases). Germline V gene data show CDR1 as SGDLS and CDR2 as YYNGEE. V was pared by 4 bases and J by 0 bases, with 12 bases between. The CDR3 totals 15 residues. CDR3 loop: CASSPEGGSTDTQYF. The CDR3 DNA follows: TGTGCCAGCAGCCCGGAGGGCGGCAGCACAGATACGCAGTATTTT.

This clone has more than one count but fewer than ten. J is TRBJ2-5 and V is TRBV30; TRBD1 matches at 7 bases. With V trimmed by 1 base and J by 4 bases, 3 bases remained unmatched. The CDR3 loop spans 13 amino acids. CDR1 and CDR2 from the germline V gene are GTSNPN and SVGIG (reference sequence). CDR3 amino acids: CAWSGQGLETQYF. As DNA, the CDR3 is TGTGCCTGGAGTGGACAGGGTCTAGAGACCCAGTACTTC.

V usage is TRBV19 and J usage is TRBJ1-1; the match to TRBD1 covers 8 bases. Trimming removed 5 bases from V and 8 bases from J; junction bases left unmatched: 13. Germline values: CDR1 LNHDA, CDR2 SQIVND (reference sequence). The CDR3 is 15 residues long. In DNA form, the CDR3 reads TGTGCCAGTAGTGGACAGGGTTGGACAGCGAGGGAAGCTTTCTTT. Protein product: CASSGQGWTAREAFF.

This clone occurred a few times. In the same sample, other DNA sequences code for this CDR3. The chain has TRBV7-9 and TRBJ2-5, with a possible D match to TRBD2 (5 bases). The CDR3 contains 12 residues. Germline values: CDR1 SEHNR, CDR2 FQNEAQ (reference sequence). Trimming removed 4 bases from V and 4 bases from J, with 7 bases in between. The DNA for the CDR3 is TGTGCCAGCAGCTCCCGGGGAGAGACCCAGTACTTC. Its protein is CASSSRGETQYF. The full variable domain, with the rest looked up from reference TRBV7-9 and TRBJ2-5, is DTGVSQNPRHKITKRGQNVTFRCDPISEHNRLYWYRQTLGQGPEFLTYFQNEAQLEKSRLLSDRFSAERPKGSFSTLEIQRTEQGDSAMYLCASSSRGETQYFGPGTRLLVL.

The rearrangement links TRBV5-1 to TRBJ1-5; 8 nucleotides align to TRBD1. This CDR3 is built from 15 residues. With 0 bases clipped from V and 4 bases from J, the junction kept 3 bases outside the gene matches. Looked up from germline, CDR1 is SGHRS and CDR2 is YFSETQ. CDR3 sequence: CASSLGQGWNQPQHF. As DNA, the CDR3 is TGCGCCAGCAGCTTGGGACAGGGGTGGAATCAGCCCCAGCATTTT.

This chain uses TRBV30 with TRBJ2-1; 7 nucleotides line up with TRBD1. Trimming removed 0 bases from V and 4 bases from J; junction bases left unmatched: 6. Germline loops: CDR1 GTSNPN, CDR2 SVGIG (reference sequence). The CDR3 consists of 15 residues. CDR3 in amino acids: CAWSVTGALYNEQFF. The DNA for the CDR3 is TGTGCCTGGAGTGTAACAGGGGCCCTTTACAATGAGCAGTTCTTC.

The CDR3 region is CAWSYGVSEAFF. DNA for the CDR3: TGTGCCTGGAGTTACGGGGTAAGTGAAGCTTTCTTT. The chain uses TRBV30 and TRBJ1-1; no definite D call. The CDR3 loop spans 12 amino acids. V shed 2 bases and J shed 7 bases, with 11 bases lying between them. Germline V gives CDR1 GTSNPN, CDR2 SVGIG (reference sequence).

The chain uses TRBV18 and TRBJ2-1; 10 nucleotides align to TRBD2. Germline V gene data show CDR1 as KGHSH and CDR2 as LQKENI. With 0 bases clipped from V and 13 bases from J, the junction kept 9 bases outside the gene matches. The CDR3 consists of 15 residues. DNA for the CDR3: TGTGCCAGCTCACCACCGGGGCTAGCGGGAGCCGACCAGTTCTTC. This translates into CASSPPGLAGADQFF.

This clone was picked up a small number of times. The V and J genes are TRBV18 and TRBJ2-3; 8 bases are shared with TRBD1. CDR1 and CDR2 (germline): KGHSH, LQKENI. V shed 2 bases and J 1 base; nucleotides not matched to a gene: 8. The CDR3 loop spans 17 amino acids. The CDR3 DNA sequence: TGTGCCAGCTCACCAACGAAAGGACAGGGCGGCACAGATACGCAGTATTTT. Its protein product is CASSPTKGQGGTDTQYF.